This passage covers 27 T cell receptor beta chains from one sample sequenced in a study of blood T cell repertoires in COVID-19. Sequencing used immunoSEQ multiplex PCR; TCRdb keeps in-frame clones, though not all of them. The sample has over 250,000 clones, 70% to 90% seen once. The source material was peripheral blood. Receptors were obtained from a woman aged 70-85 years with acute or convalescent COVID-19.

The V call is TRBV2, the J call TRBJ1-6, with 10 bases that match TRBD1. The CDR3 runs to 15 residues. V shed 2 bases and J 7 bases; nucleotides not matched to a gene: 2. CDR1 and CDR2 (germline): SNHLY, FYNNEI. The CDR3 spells CASSEMDRGNSPLHF. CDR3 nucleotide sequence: TGTGCCAGCAGTGAAATGGACAGGGGGAATTCACCCCTCCACTTT.

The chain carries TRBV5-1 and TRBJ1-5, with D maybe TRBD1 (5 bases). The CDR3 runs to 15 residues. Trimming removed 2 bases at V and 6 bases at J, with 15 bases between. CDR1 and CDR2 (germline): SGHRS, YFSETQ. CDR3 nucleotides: TGCGCCAGCAGCTTAGAAGGGGCGAGGACTCAGCCCCAGCATTTT. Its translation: CASSLEGARTQPQHF.

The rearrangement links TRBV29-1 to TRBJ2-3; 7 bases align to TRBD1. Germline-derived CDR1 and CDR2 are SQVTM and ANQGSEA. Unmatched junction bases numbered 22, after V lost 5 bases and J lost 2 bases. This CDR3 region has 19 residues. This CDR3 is CSVTVWDSLPARNTDTQYF. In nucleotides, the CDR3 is TGCAGCGTTACTGTGTGGGACAGCTTACCGGCACGCAACACAGATACGCAGTATTTT.

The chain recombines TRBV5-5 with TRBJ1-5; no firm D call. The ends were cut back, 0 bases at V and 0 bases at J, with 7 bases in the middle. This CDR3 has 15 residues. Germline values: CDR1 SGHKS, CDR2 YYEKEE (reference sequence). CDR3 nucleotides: TGTGCCAGCAGCTTGGAACAGAATAGCAATCAGCCCCAGCATTTT. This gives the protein CASSLEQNSNQPQHF.

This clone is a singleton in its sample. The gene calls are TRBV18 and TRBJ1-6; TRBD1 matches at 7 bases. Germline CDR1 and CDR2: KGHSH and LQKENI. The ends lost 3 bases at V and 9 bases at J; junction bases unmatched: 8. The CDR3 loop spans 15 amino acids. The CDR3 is CASSPPTGVGSPLHF. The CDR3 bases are TGTGCCAGCTCACCCCCCACAGGGGTAGGTTCACCCCTCCACTTT.

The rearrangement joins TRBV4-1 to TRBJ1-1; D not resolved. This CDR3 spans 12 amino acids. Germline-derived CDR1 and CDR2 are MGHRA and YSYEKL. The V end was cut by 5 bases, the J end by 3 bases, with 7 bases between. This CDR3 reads CASSDGDTEAFF. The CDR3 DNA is TGCGCCAGCAGCGACGGAGACACTGAAGCTTTCTTT.

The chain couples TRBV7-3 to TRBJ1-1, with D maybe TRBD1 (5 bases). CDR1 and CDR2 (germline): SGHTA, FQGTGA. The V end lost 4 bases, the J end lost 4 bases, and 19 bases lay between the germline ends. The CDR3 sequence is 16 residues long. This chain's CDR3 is CASSSYGGGAGTEAFF. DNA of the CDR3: TGTGCCAGCAGCTCTTACGGGGGGGGTGCGGGCACTGAAGCTTTCTTT. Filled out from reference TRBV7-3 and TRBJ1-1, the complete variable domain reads GAGVSQTPSNKVTEKGKYVELRCDPISGHTALYWYRQSLGQGPEFLIYFQGTGAADDSGLPNDRFFAVRPEGSVSTLKIQRTERGDSAVYLCASSSYGGGAGTEAFFGQGTRLTVV.

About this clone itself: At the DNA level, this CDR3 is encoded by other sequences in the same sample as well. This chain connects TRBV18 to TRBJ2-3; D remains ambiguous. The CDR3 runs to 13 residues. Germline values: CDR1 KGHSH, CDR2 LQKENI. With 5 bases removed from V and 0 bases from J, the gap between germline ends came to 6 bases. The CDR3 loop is CASSFGSTDTQYF. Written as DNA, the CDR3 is TGTGCCAGCTCATTCGGGAGCACAGATACGCAGTATTTT.

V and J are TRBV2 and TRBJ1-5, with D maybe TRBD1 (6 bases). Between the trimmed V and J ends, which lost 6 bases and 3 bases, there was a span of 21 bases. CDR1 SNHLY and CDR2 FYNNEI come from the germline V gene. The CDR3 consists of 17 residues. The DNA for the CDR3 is TGTGCCAGCAGCCCTTCTAAGGGGCCAGGGGACAATCAGCCCCAGCATTTT. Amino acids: CASSPSKGPGDNQPQHF. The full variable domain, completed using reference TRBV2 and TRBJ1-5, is EPEVTQTPSHQVTQMGQEVILRCVPISNHLYFYWYRQILGQKVEFLVSFYNNEISEKSEIFDDQFSVERPDGSNFTLKIRSTKLEDSAMYFCASSPSKGPGDNQPQHFGDGTRLSIL.

CDR3 residues: CSARLAHEQFF. The CDR3 DNA sequence: TGCAGTGCTAGACTAGCCCATGAGCAGTTCTTC. The chain combines TRBV20-1 with TRBJ2-1; TRBD2 is a possible D gene (5 bases). The CDR3 runs 11 residues. Germline V gene sequence: CDR1 DFQATT, CDR2 SNEGSKA (reference sequence). V lost 2 bases and J lost 8, with 7 bases in between.

CDR3 DNA sequence: TGTGCCAGCAGCTTTCATGGTCTCGAGTATGGCTACACCTTC. Its translation: CASSFHGLEYGYTF. The chain carries TRBV7-9 and TRBJ1-2; no clear D gene. V shed 3 bases and J shed 5 bases, with 13 bases lying between them. The CDR3 covers 14 residues. Germline loops: CDR1 SEHNR, CDR2 FQNEAQ (reference sequence).

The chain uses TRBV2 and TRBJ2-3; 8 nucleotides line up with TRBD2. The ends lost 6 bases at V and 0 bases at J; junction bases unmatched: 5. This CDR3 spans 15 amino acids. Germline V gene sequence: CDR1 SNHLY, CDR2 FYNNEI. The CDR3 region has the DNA TGTGCCAGCAGAAAAGAGCGGGGGAGCACAGATACGCAGTATTTT. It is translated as CASRKERGSTDTQYF.

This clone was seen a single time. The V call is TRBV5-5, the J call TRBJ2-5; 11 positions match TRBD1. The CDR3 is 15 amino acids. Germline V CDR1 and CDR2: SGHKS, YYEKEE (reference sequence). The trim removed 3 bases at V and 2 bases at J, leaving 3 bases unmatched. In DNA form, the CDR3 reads TGTGCCAGCAGCTGGGACAGGGGGGAACAAGAGACCCAGTACTTC. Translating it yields CASSWDRGEQETQYF.

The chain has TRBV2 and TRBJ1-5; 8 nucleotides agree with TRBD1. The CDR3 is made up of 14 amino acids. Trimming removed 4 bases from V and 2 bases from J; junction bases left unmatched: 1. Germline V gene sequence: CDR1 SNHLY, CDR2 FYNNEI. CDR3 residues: CASSGTGRNQPQHF. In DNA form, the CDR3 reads TGTGCCAGCAGTGGGACAGGGCGCAATCAGCCCCAGCATTTT. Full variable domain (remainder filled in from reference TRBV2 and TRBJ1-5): EPEVTQTPSHQVTQMGQEVILRCVPISNHLYFYWYRQILGQKVEFLVSFYNNEISEKSEIFDDQFSVERPDGSNFTLKIRSTKLEDSAMYFCASSGTGRNQPQHFGDGTRLSIL.

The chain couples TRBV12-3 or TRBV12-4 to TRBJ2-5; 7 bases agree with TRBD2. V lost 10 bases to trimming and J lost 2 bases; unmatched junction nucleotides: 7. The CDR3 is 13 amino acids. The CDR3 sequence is CAIGGGSQETQYF. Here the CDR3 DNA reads TGTGCCATTGGGGGGGGGAGTCAAGAGACCCAGTACTTC.

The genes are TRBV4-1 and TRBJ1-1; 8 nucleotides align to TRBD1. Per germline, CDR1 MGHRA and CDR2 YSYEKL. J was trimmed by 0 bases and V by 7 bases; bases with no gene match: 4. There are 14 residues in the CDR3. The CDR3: CASTQGALNTEAFF. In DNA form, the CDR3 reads TGCGCCAGCACCCAGGGGGCCTTGAACACTGAAGCTTTCTTT.

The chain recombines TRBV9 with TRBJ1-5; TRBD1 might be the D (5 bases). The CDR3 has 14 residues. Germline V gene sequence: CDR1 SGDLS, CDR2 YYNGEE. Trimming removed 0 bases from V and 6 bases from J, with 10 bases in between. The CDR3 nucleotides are TGTGCCAGCAGCGTAGGCAGGGAAGGTCAGCCCCAGCATTTT. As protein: CASSVGREGQPQHF.

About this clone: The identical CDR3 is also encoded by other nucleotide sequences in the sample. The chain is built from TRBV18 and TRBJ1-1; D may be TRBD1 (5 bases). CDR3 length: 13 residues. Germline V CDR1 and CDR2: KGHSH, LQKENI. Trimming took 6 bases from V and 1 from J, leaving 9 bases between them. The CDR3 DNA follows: TGTGCCAGCTCCCTAGGACAGAACACTGAAGCTTTCTTT. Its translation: CASSLGQNTEAFF.

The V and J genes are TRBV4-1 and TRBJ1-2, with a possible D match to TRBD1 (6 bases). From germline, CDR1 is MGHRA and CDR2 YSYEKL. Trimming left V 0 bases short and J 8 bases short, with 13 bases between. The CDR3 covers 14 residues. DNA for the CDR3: TGCGCCAGCAGCCAAGACAGGGGTGACGGGGGCTACACCTTC. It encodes CASSQDRGDGGYTF.

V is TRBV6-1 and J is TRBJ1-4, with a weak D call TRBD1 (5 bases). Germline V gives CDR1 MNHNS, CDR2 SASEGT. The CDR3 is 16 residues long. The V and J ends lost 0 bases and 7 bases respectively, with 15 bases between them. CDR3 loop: CASSEARFTGPEKLFF. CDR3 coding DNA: TGTGCCAGCAGTGAAGCTCGTTTCACAGGTCCTGAAAAACTGTTTTTT.

Written as DNA, the CDR3 is TGTGCCTGGACCCCACCGGGGGGCAACTATGGCTACACCTTC. Its protein is CAWTPPGGNYGYTF. The chain recombines TRBV30 with TRBJ1-2; D might be TRBD1 (6 bases). The CDR3 runs 14 residues. V lost 4 bases and J lost 2, with 14 bases in between. The germline gives CDR1 GTSNPN, CDR2 SVGIG (reference sequence).

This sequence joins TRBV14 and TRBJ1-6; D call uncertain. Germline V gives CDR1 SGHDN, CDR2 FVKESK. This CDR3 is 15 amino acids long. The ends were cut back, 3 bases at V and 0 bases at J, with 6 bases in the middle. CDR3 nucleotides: TGTGCCAGCAGCCACGTGAGCTCCTATAATTCACCCCTCCACTTT. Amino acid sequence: CASSHVSSYNSPLHF. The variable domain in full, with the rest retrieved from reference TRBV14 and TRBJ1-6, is EAGVTQFPSHSVIEKGQTVTLRCDPISGHDNLYWYRRVMGKEIKFLLHFVKESKQDESGMPNNRFLAERTGGTYSTLKVQPAELEDSGVYFCASSHVSSYNSPLHFGNGTRLTVT.

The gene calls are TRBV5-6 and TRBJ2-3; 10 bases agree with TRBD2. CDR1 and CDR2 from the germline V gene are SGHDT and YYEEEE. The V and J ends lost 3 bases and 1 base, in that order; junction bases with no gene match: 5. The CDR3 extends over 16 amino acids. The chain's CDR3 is CASSSWTSGRTDTQYF. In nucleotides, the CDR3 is TGTGCCAGCAGCTCCTGGACTAGCGGTCGCACAGATACGCAGTATTTT.

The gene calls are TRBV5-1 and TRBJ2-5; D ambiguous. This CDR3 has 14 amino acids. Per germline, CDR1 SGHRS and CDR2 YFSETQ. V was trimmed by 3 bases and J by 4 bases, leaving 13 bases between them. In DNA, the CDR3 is TGCGCCAGCAGCTCTCCGGCAGGCGCAGAGACCCAGTACTTC. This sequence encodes CASSSPAGAETQYF.

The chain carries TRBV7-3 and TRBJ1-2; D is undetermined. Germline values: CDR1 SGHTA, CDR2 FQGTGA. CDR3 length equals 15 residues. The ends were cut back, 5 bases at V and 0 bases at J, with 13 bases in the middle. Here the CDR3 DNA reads TGTGCCAGCAGCCCCCCCAGACGGGCTAACTATGGCTACACCTTC. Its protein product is CASSPPRRANYGYTF.

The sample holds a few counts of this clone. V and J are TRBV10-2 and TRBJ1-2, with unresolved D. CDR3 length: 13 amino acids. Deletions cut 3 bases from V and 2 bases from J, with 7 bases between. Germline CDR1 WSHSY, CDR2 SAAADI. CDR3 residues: CASSDRSNYGYTF. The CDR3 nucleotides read TGCGCCAGCAGTGATAGGAGCAACTATGGCTACACCTTC.

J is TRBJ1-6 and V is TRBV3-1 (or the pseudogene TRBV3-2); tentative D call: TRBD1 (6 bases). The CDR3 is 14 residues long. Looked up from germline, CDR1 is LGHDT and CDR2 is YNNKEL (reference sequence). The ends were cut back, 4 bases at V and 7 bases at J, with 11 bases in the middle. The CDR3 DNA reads TGTGCCAGCAGCCCTCGGACAGACAATTCACCCCTCCACTTT. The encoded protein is CASSPRTDNSPLHF.